Listed here are 10 T cell receptor beta chains from one sample, sequenced in a study of blood T cell repertoires in COVID-19. Only in-frame clones appear in the TCRdb table, and some are missing; sequencing was by immunoSEQ multiplex PCR. The sample contains more than 300,000 clones, around 92% of which appear only once. The sequenced sample consisted of PBMCs or T cells enriched from blood (not recorded which). The source of these receptors is a young woman who had recovered from COVID-19.

The chain joins TRBV7-9 to TRBJ1-6; D unresolved. The CDR3 extends over 16 amino acids. Deletions cut 5 bases from V and 0 bases from J, with 11 bases between. Germline CDR1 and CDR2: SEHNR and FQNEAQ (reference sequence). As DNA, the CDR3 is TGTGCCAGCAGCGGGCAGTTAAGCTCCTATAATTCACCCCTCCACTTT. Its protein product is CASSGQLSSYNSPLHF.

In this sample, this clone turned up a few times. The rearrangement joins TRBV4-1 to TRBJ1-4, with 9 bases that match TRBD1. Germline V lookup: CDR1 MGHRA, CDR2 YSYEKL. The CDR3 runs to 15 residues. J lost 5 bases, V lost 1 base, and 2 bases had no gene match. The CDR3: CASSQVGTGNEKLFF. The CDR3 DNA sequence: TGCGCCAGCAGCCAAGTGGGGACAGGGAATGAAAAACTGTTTTTT.

This clone was observed a handful of times. The J gene is TRBJ1-2, the V gene TRBV3-1 (or the pseudogene TRBV3-2); 9 nucleotides match TRBD1. The length of the CDR3 is 15 residues. Germline CDR1 is LGHDT and CDR2 is YNNKEL (reference sequence). The J segment lost 4 bases and the V segment lost 6 bases, leaving 9 bases of the junction unmatched. CDR3 sequence: CASSRRLGQGYGYTF. CDR3 bases: TGTGCCAGCAGTCGACGACTGGGACAGGGCTATGGCTACACCTTC.

The chain couples TRBV15 to TRBJ2-3; TRBD2 agrees at 7 bases. The CDR3 totals 15 residues. Germline values: CDR1 LNHNV, CDR2 YYDKDF (reference sequence). V was pared by 8 bases and J by 0 bases, with 8 bases of the junction left unmatched. In DNA, the CDR3 is TGTGCCACCGTCAGCGGGGCCGCTAGCACAGATACGCAGTATTTT. Its protein is CATVSGAASTDTQYF.

J is TRBJ2-2 and V is TRBV19; possible D gene TRBD2, 6 bases. The CDR3 is made up of 19 amino acids. Germline V gene lookup returns CDR1 LNHDA and CDR2 SQIVND (reference sequence). V lost 1 base, J lost 0 bases, and 18 bases lay in between. As DNA, the CDR3 is TGTGCCAGTAGTATAGGCGAGGTGGGGCGGGGCTCGAACACCGGGGAGCTGTTTTTT. Protein sequence: CASSIGEVGRGSNTGELFF.

V is TRBV29-1 and J is TRBJ1-5; 7 bases align to TRBD1. The CDR3 is 13 residues long. Trimming cost V 6 bases and J 6 bases; bases outside gene matches: 8. CDR1 is SQVTM and CDR2 is ANQGSEA in the germline V gene. The chain's CDR3 is CSVRQGLGQPQHF. CDR3 DNA: TGCAGCGTCCGACAGGGATTAGGTCAGCCCCAGCATTTT. The full variable domain, with the rest looked up from reference TRBV29-1 and TRBJ1-5, is SAVISQKPSRDICQRGTSLTIQCQVDSQVTMMFWYRQQPGQSLTLIATANQGSEATYESGFVIDKFPISRPNLTFSTLTVSNMSPEDSSIYLCSVRQGLGQPQHFGDGTRLSIL.

Here the CDR3 DNA reads TGTGCCAGCAGCTTGCCAGGGGGCGACTTGGTTGAAGAGACCCAGTACTTC. Encoded protein: CASSLPGGDLVEETQYF. This chain uses TRBV5-6 with TRBJ2-5; 8 bases map to TRBD1. This CDR3 is 17 amino acids long. Germline CDR1 reads SGHDT; CDR2 reads YYEEEE. With V trimmed by 1 base and J by 3 bases, 11 bases remained unmatched.

The chain couples TRBV29-1 to TRBJ1-6; tentatively, D is TRBD1 (5 bases). This CDR3 has 13 amino acids. Looked up from germline, CDR1 is SQVTM and CDR2 is ANQGSEA. Between the trimmed V and J ends, which lost 5 bases and 5 bases, there was a span of 10 bases. The CDR3 nucleotides are TGCAGCGTTTCGTCCAGGGATAATTCACCCCTCCACTTT. It is translated as CSVSSRDNSPLHF.

This clone was observed a single time. The chain employs TRBV10-1 and TRBJ2-7, with 7 bases aligning to TRBD1. The CDR3 extends over 15 amino acids. Germline V gene data show CDR1 as WNHNN and CDR2 as SYGVQD (reference sequence). Germline trimming cut 0 bases from V and 6 bases from J; bases unmatched to any gene: 8. CDR3 loop: CASSESRQGRGEQYF. In nucleotides, the CDR3 is TGCGCCAGCAGTGAGTCTCGACAGGGTCGAGGCGAGCAGTACTTC.

CDR3 amino acids: CASKEGQGVGELFF. CDR3 nucleotide sequence: TGTGCCAGTAAAGAGGGACAGGGGGTCGGGGAGCTGTTTTTT. V usage is TRBV19 and J usage is TRBJ2-2, with TRBD1 matching 11 bases. The germline gives CDR1 LNHDA, CDR2 SQIVND (reference sequence). The V gene end was trimmed by 7 bases and the J gene end by 7 bases; junction bases not matched to a gene: 5. The CDR3 sequence is 14 residues long.